This passage covers 20 T cell receptor beta chains from one sample sequenced in a study of T cells in Graves' hyperthyroidism and ophthalmopathy (dated by TCRdb to between 2018 and 2021). The library was generated by multiplex PCR. For sequencing, an Illumina HiSeq 2000 was employed. The TCR beta CDR3 regions were amplified from the RNA transcripts. A first-round RT-PCR of the TCR CDR3 used the HTBI primer set with the Qiagen OneStep RT-PCR kit. TCRdb itself trimmed the public reads at Q25 with fastp, ran MiXCR and retained productive beta chains. Each entry merges the rows of one CDR3 protein and shows their most common DNA and genes. The sample table shows some 550,000 distinct CDR3 sequences, and 15% to 20% are seen once. The top ten constitute around 3.5% of the sample. Specimen: blood. The receptors shown here come from a woman in her 40s with Graves' ophthalmopathy.

A remark on this clonotype: A much larger clone lies a single base off, so this may be a read error. V is TRBV27 and J is TRBJ1-5; D possibly corresponds to TRBD1 (6 bases). This CDR3 is built from 14 residues. The V gene's germline CDR1 is MNHEY and CDR2 SMNVEV (reference sequence). Deletions cut 6 bases from V and 2 bases from J, with 11 bases between. The CDR3 protein is CASRAGEGNQPQHF. CDR3 nucleotide sequence: TGTGCCAGCAGGGCAGGGGAAGGCAATCAGCCCCAGCATTTT.

This clonotype was detected ten times or more. CDR3 in amino acids: CASSPPGLDNTEAFF. The CDR3 nucleotides are TGTGCCAGCAGCCCGCCAGGGTTAGATAACACTGAAGCTTTCTTT. The chain combines TRBV3-1 with TRBJ1-1; the D gene is possibly TRBD1 (5 bases). The germline V and J ends were trimmed by 4 bases and 2 bases, with 14 bases remaining between them. Germline V gene sequence: CDR1 LGHDT, CDR2 YNNKEL (reference sequence). The CDR3 sequence is 15 residues long.

With regard to this clonotype: This may arise from a read error, as a much more abundant clone is one base away. This rearrangement joins TRBV7-2 to TRBJ1-2; D perhaps matches TRBD1 (5 bases). The V end lost 3 bases, the J end lost 8 bases, and 16 bases lay between the germline ends. CDR1 SGHTA and CDR2 FQGNSA come from the germline V gene. This CDR3 contains 14 residues. CDR3 residues: CASSLGVIRLGYTF. The CDR3 region has the DNA TGTGCCAGCAGCTTGGGGGTAATACGCTTAGGCTACACCTTC. The whole variable domain, remainder taken from reference TRBV7-2 and TRBJ1-2, is GAGVSQSPSNKVTEKGKDVELRCDPISGHTALYWYRQSLGQGLEFLIYFQGNSAPDKSGLPSDRFSAERTGGSVSTLTIQRTQQEDSAVYLCASSLGVIRLGYTFGSGTRLTVV.

This clonotype was seen repeatedly, ten times or more. The rearrangement joins TRBV11-3 to TRBJ2-7; D remains ambiguous. Germline V lookup: CDR1 SGHNT, CDR2 YENEEA. The CDR3 is 13 residues long. V shed 1 base and J shed 3 bases, with 7 bases lying between them. The CDR3 loop is CASSLGPHYEQYF. The DNA of the CDR3 is TGTGCCAGCAGCTTAGGTCCACACTACGAGCAGTACTTC.

This clonotype was counted a few times. CDR3 protein: CASSDLAGGATDTQYF. DNA of the CDR3: TGTGCCAGCAGCGATTTAGCGGGAGGGGCCACAGATACGCAGTATTTT. The gene calls are TRBV7-9 and TRBJ2-3; 11 bases are a match to TRBD2. The trim removed 5 bases at V and 2 bases at J, leaving 6 bases unmatched. This CDR3 spans 16 amino acids. Germline V gene sequence: CDR1 SEHNR, CDR2 FQNEAQ (reference sequence).

V is TRBV4-1 and J is TRBJ2-7; D remains unclear. Deletions cut 1 base from V and 1 base from J, with 11 bases between. In germline, CDR1 is MGHRA, CDR2 YSYEKL. This CDR3 comprises 15 residues. The CDR3 DNA sequence: TGCGCCAGCAGCCAAGGCGGCCTAGAATCCTACGAGCAGTACTTC. Translated: CASSQGGLESYEQYF.

Worth noting for this clonotype: A much larger clonotype is one base distant, so this may be a read error. The V and J genes are TRBV15 and TRBJ2-3, with a tentative D call TRBD2 (6 bases). This CDR3 comprises 14 residues. Germline V CDR1 and CDR2: LNHNV, YYDKDF (reference sequence). The CDR3 protein is CATTEGTLTDTRYF. The CDR3 nucleotides are TGTGCCACCACGGAGGGGACCCTCACAGATACGCGGTATTTT.

The chain joins TRBV30 to TRBJ2-1; possibly TRBD2 for D (6 bases). Looked up from germline, CDR1 is GTSNPN and CDR2 is SVGIG (reference sequence). With 0 bases removed from V and 5 bases from J, the gap between germline ends came to 17 bases. The CDR3 covers 16 residues. CDR3 in DNA: TGTGCCTGGAGTGTTACGCGGACTATCGGGGACAATGAGCAGTTCTTC. Protein product: CAWSVTRTIGDNEQFF.

This clonotype has at least ten counts. DNA for the CDR3: TGTGCCAGCAGTTTTTACAACAGGGCTTTCTTT. Its translation: CASSFYNRAFF. The V call is TRBV28, the J call TRBJ1-1, with D perhaps matching TRBD1 (5 bases). The CDR3 loop spans 11 amino acids. The V end lost 3 bases, the J end lost 11 bases, and 10 bases lay between the germline ends. Germline CDR1 and CDR2: MDHEN and SYDVKM.

The chain uses TRBV12-3 or TRBV12-4 and TRBJ1-2; no reliable D call. The CDR3 contains 13 residues. Trimming removed 2 bases from V and 4 bases from J, with 8 bases in between. CDR3 protein: CASSLTAFYGYTF. The CDR3 nucleotides read TGTGCCAGCAGTTTAACAGCCTTCTATGGCTACACCTTC.

The chain has TRBV10-3 and TRBJ2-1, with TRBD2 matching 9 bases. The CDR3 consists of 15 residues. Trimming at V came to 4 bases and at J to 5 bases, leaving 6 bases not matched to a gene. Germline V gene sequence: CDR1 ENHRY, CDR2 SYGVKD. CDR3 amino acids: CAISGIAGEDNEQFF. DNA of the CDR3: TGTGCCATCAGTGGTATAGCGGGAGAGGACAATGAGCAGTTCTTC.

This clonotype occurred many times. The chain combines TRBV7-2 with TRBJ2-7; 13 bases map to TRBD2. The CDR3 runs to 18 residues. The V gene's germline CDR1 is SGHTA and CDR2 FQGNSA. Losses at the gene ends were 5 bases for V and 6 bases for J; bases not matched to a gene: 16. This CDR3 is CASSIRYGTSGKGSEQYF. CDR3 DNA sequence: TGTGCCAGCAGCATACGTTACGGGACTAGCGGGAAGGGAAGCGAGCAGTACTTC.

The genes are TRBV10-3 and TRBJ1-5; perhaps TRBD1 as D (5 bases). Germline V gene lookup returns CDR1 ENHRY and CDR2 SYGVKD. V was pared by 4 bases and J by 4 bases, with 11 bases between. This CDR3 has 14 residues. Written as DNA, the CDR3 is TGTGCCATCAGTGGAGGGGTCGGTAATCAGCCCCAGCATTTT. This translates into CAISGGVGNQPQHF.

A few counts support this clonotype. The V call is TRBV7-2, the J call TRBJ2-5, with TRBD2 as a possible D gene (5 bases). This CDR3 is 14 amino acids long. CDR1 SGHTA and CDR2 FQGNSA come from the germline V gene. V was cut by 5 bases and J by 4 bases, with 14 bases left in between. In nucleotides, the CDR3 is TGTGCCAGCAGCCCCAGGCCCGGGATAGAGACCCAGTACTTC. This encodes CASSPRPGIETQYF.

The chain joins TRBV20-1 to TRBJ2-3; 11 bases map to TRBD2. CDR1 DFQATT and CDR2 SNEGSKA come from the germline V gene (reference sequence). The CDR3 runs to 15 residues. With V trimmed by 1 base and J by 2 bases, 2 bases remained unmatched. Written as DNA, the CDR3 is TGCAGTGCTAGAGTGACTAGCGGGGTCACAGATACGCAGTATTTT. It specifies CSARVTSGVTDTQYF.

At least ten counts were recorded for this clonotype. The rearrangement joins TRBV6-1 to TRBJ2-6; TRBD1 matches 8 bases. Trimming removed 4 bases from V and 0 bases from J; junction bases left unmatched: 11. The CDR3 spans 19 residues. The V gene's germline CDR1 is MNHNS and CDR2 SASEGT. CDR3 amino acids: CASSAPYGQGTSGANVLTF. The CDR3, as DNA: TGTGCCAGCAGTGCCCCATACGGACAGGGCACCTCTGGGGCCAACGTCCTGACTTTC.

This clonotype was seen a handful of times. The V call is TRBV5-1, the J call TRBJ2-7; D is undetermined. The CDR3 runs to 13 residues. The V gene's germline CDR1 is SGHRS and CDR2 YFSETQ. Trimming shortened V by 0 bases and J by 6 bases, and 10 bases separated the two germline ends. The CDR3 coding sequence is TGCGCCAGCAGCTTGGCCGGACGGAGCGAGCAGTACTTC. Its translation: CASSLAGRSEQYF.

The table lists this clonotype with many counts. This chain connects TRBV2 to TRBJ2-5; 9 positions agree with TRBD2. The V gene end was trimmed by 6 bases and the J gene end by 0 bases; junction bases not matched to a gene: 5. This CDR3 spans 15 amino acids. Looked up from germline, CDR1 is SNHLY and CDR2 is FYNNEI. The CDR3: CASSKTSGNQETQYF. CDR3 DNA sequence: TGTGCCAGCAGCAAGACTAGCGGCAACCAAGAGACCCAGTACTTC.

For this clonotype: A much larger clone lies a single base off, so this may be a read error. The chain combines TRBV3-1 with TRBJ2-2; D remains unclear. The CDR3 is made up of 10 amino acids. In germline, CDR1 is LGHDT, CDR2 YNNKEL (reference sequence). Trimming took 8 bases from V and 7 from J, leaving 5 bases between them. CDR3: CASGVGELFF. For the CDR3, the DNA is TGTGCCAGCGGGGTCGGGGAGCTGTTTTTT.

The table lists this clonotype with a few counts. This chain uses TRBV6-4 with TRBJ2-1, with 9 bases aligning to TRBD2. V dropped 3 bases and J dropped 2; count of bases not matched to a gene: 5. Germline CDR1 and CDR2: MRHNA and SNTAGT. The length of the CDR3 is 16 residues. DNA of the CDR3: TGTGCCAGCAGTGAAGCTAGCGGGACTCCCTACAATGAGCAGTTCTTC. Translated, it gives CASSEASGTPYNEQFF.